The clone carrying this T cell receptor (beta chain) has just a few counts. This CDR3 region has 15 residues. The V gene lost 2 bases and the J gene lost 4 bases, with 14 bases spanning the gap. Germline V lookup: CDR1 MNHEY, CDR2 SVGEGT. TCRdb reprocessed the 5' RACE reads via MiXCR and lists one record per CDR3 protein. The table records over 35,000 distinct CDR3 sequences, 4% to 5.5% of them present only once. The data were obtained in a study of neurological immune-mediated disorders. The sequencing sample was made of PBMCs. The TCR sequence derives from a woman aged 55-69 years with multiple sclerosis. The genes are TRBV6-2 or TRBV6-3 and TRBJ1-2, with D perhaps matching TRBD1 (5 bases). CDR3 residues: CASSYEGPSLYGYTF. CDR3 sequence (DNA): TGTGCCAGCAGTTACGAGGGGCCCTCCCTCTATGGCTACACCTTC.